The 28 T cell receptor beta chains below were found in one sample sequenced in a study of T-cell reconstitution after alpha-beta-depleted transplantation in children. This sample's TCRbeta library carried unique molecular identifier barcodes. In TCRdb, the PCR reads were re-called with MiXCR into one record per CDR3 protein. The sample contains around 440,000 distinct CDR3 sequences, 10% of which appear only once. The sample here was PBMCs, taken before TCRalphabeta/CD19-depleted stem cell transplant. The receptors shown here come from a child aged 2-15 years with inherited bone marrow failure, due to receive a stem cell transplant.

This clonotype was seen many times. The CDR3 sequence is CSVHPGGAGGIEYF. The CDR3 nucleotides read TGCAGCGTCCACCCCGGTGGGGCAGGGGGCATAGAGTACTTC. The V gene is TRBV29-1, the J gene TRBJ2-7; 8 bases line up with TRBD1. The CDR3 runs 14 residues. Unmatched junction bases numbered 18, after V lost 6 bases and J lost 11 bases. Germline V gene lookup returns CDR1 SQVTM and CDR2 ANQGSEA.

This clonotype has a count of ten or more. The J gene is TRBJ2-5, the V gene TRBV12-3 or TRBV12-4; D remains unclear. Trimming pared 5 bases from V and 5 bases from J, leaving 12 bases between. This CDR3 has 13 amino acids. The chain's CDR3 is CASSPPIGETQYF. CDR3 nucleotides: TGTGCCAGCAGTCCCCCCATCGGGGAGACCCAGTACTTC.

Regarding this clonotype: Given a much more abundant clone one base away, this may be a read error. The rearrangement links TRBV25-1 to TRBJ1-5; TRBD1 is a possible D gene (5 bases). The CDR3 is 14 amino acids. The germline gives CDR1 MGHDK, CDR2 SYGVNS. CDR3 protein: CASSGGHSNQLQHF. In DNA form, the CDR3 reads TGTGCCAGCAGTGGGGGCCATAGCAATCAGCTCCAGCATTTT.

This clonotype has a handful of counts. The V and J genes are TRBV7-9 and TRBJ1-1; no clear D gene. The CDR3 covers 14 residues. The germline gives CDR1 SEHNR, CDR2 FQNEAQ (reference sequence). Trimming pared 1 base from V and 5 bases from J, leaving 11 bases between. The CDR3 region has the DNA TGTGCCAGCAGCTTAGTAGGCTTAGGGACTGAAGCTTTCTTT. Translating it yields CASSLVGLGTEAFF.

The chain combines TRBV7-8 with TRBJ2-3; 8 nucleotides line up with TRBD2. CDR1 SGHVS and CDR2 FQNEAQ come from the germline V gene. The CDR3 consists of 16 residues. V trimming: 5 bases; J trimming: 4 bases; junction bases outside the gene matches: 11. DNA of the CDR3: TGTGCCAGCAGCCTTATTAGCGGGACTCAACCAGATACGCAGTATTTT. This gives the protein CASSLISGTQPDTQYF. The whole variable domain, filled in from reference TRBV7-8 and TRBJ2-3, reads GAGVSQSPRYKVAKRGQDVALRCDPISGHVSLFWYQQALGQGPEFLTYFQNEAQLDKSGLPSDRFFAERPEGSVSTLKIQRTQQEDSAVYLCASSLISGTQPDTQYFGPGTRLTVL.

This clonotype was detected many times. The chain couples TRBV5-1 to TRBJ1-1; the D gene is possibly TRBD1 (5 bases). V was pared by 3 bases and J by 0 bases, with 12 bases between. This CDR3 region has 15 residues. Germline V lookup: CDR1 SGHRS, CDR2 YFSETQ. CDR3 loop: CASSSSGALNTEAFF. The DNA for the CDR3 is TGCGCCAGCAGCTCAAGTGGGGCTCTGAACACTGAAGCTTTCTTT.

This clonotype was recorded at least ten times. The CDR3 sequence is CSVEDILPGRLTSSYNEQFF. The CDR3 coding sequence is TGCAGCGTTGAAGACATTCTCCCGGGGCGTCTTACGAGCTCCTACAATGAGCAGTTCTTC. The chain uses TRBV29-1 and TRBJ2-1; tentatively, D is TRBD1 or TRBD2 (5 bases each). V was cut by 0 bases and J by 0 bases, with 24 bases left in between. The CDR3 extends over 20 amino acids. Germline assignment: CDR1 SQVTM and CDR2 ANQGSEA.

This clonotype was picked up a small number of times. The rearrangement uses TRBV6-5 and TRBJ2-1, with D hard to call. Deletions cut 2 bases from V and 4 bases from J, with 9 bases between. Germline CDR1 reads MNHEY; CDR2 reads SVGAGI. CDR3 length equals 14 residues. The CDR3 nucleotides read TGTGCCAGCAGTTACAGTTGGTCTTACAATGAGCAGTTCTTC. Amino acids: CASSYSWSYNEQFF.

This clonotype has ten or more counts. This chain uses TRBV6-1 with TRBJ2-5; no reliable D call. This CDR3 has 13 residues. The V end was cut by 5 bases, the J end by 2 bases, with 9 bases between. Germline CDR1 is MNHNS and CDR2 is SASEGT. In DNA, the CDR3 is TGTGCCAGCAGTCGTCAATCGCAAGAGACCCAGTACTTC. Its protein product is CASSRQSQETQYF.

This clonotype showed up many times. The gene calls are TRBV20-1 and TRBJ1-2, with a weak D call TRBD1 (5 bases). The CDR3 has 13 residues. From germline, CDR1 is DFQATT and CDR2 SNEGSKA (reference sequence). V was clipped by 3 bases and J by 10 bases, with 18 bases between them. The CDR3 DNA is TGCAGTGCTAGGACCCGGGACGGCGGGGTCTACACCTTC. This codes for CSARTRDGGVYTF.

This clonotype was seen a few times. The chain recombines TRBV15 with TRBJ2-7, with D possibly being TRBD2 (6 bases). The V and J ends lost 0 bases and 0 bases respectively, with 9 bases between them. There are 15 residues in the CDR3. Germline-derived CDR1 and CDR2 are LNHNV and YYDKDF (reference sequence). The CDR3 DNA follows: TGTGCCACCAGCAGAGATGCGGGACTCTCCTACGAGCAGTACTTC. It specifies CATSRDAGLSYEQYF.

Ten or more counts support this clonotype. This chain uses TRBV5-1 with TRBJ1-5, with 7 nucleotides matching TRBD1. Germline-derived CDR1 and CDR2 are SGHRS and YFSETQ. This CDR3 region has 17 residues. V lost 0 bases, J lost 0 bases, and 6 bases stayed unmatched. In nucleotides, the CDR3 is TGCGCCAGCAGCTTGGGGACAGGAAGTTATAGCAATCAGCCCCAGCATTTT. Its translation is CASSLGTGSYSNQPQHF. Using reference TRBV5-1 and TRBJ1-5 for the parts outside the CDR3, the full variable domain is KAGVTQTPRYLIKTRGQQVTLSCSPISGHRSVSWYQQTPGQGLQFLFEYFSETQRNKGNFPGRFSGRQFSNSRSEMNVSTLELGDSALYLCASSLGTGSYSNQPQHFGDGTRLSIL.

This clonotype was found a few times. This CDR3 reads CASSIDQEGMGNEQFF. The CDR3 DNA sequence: TGTGCCAGTAGTATAGATCAGGAGGGAATGGGCAATGAGCAGTTCTTC. This chain links TRBV19 with TRBJ2-1, with D possibly matching TRBD2 (6 bases). V was clipped by 0 bases and J by 6 bases, with 15 bases between them. Germline CDR1 LNHDA, CDR2 SQIVND (reference sequence). CDR3 length: 16 residues.

A remark on this clonotype: A much more abundant neighbour one base away suggests this may be a read error. The J gene is TRBJ1-3, the V gene TRBV20-1; D is undetermined. Germline loops: CDR1 DFQATT, CDR2 SNEGSKA (reference sequence). CDR3 size: 14 residues. The germline V and J ends were trimmed by 5 bases and 0 bases, with 11 bases remaining between them. The DNA of the CDR3 is TGCAGTGCTGGAGTTGGGAGCTCTGGAAACACCATATATTTT. Amino acid sequence: CSAGVGSSGNTIYF.

The V call is TRBV4-3, the J call TRBJ2-7; D might be TRBD2 (6 bases). The CDR3 consists of 15 residues. Germline V CDR1 and CDR2: LGHNA, YSLEER. The V and J ends lost 0 bases and 3 bases respectively, with 12 bases between them. CDR3: CASSQDFGGFYEQYF. CDR3 sequence (DNA): TGCGCCAGCAGCCAAGACTTTGGAGGGTTCTACGAGCAGTACTTC.

This clonotype was seen a handful of times. J is TRBJ2-7 and V is TRBV18; D may be TRBD2 (5 bases). Per the germline V gene, CDR1 is KGHSH and CDR2 is LQKENI. The germline V and J ends were trimmed by 2 bases and 2 bases, with 13 bases remaining between them. The CDR3 runs to 15 residues. The chain's CDR3 is CASSPSSGGPYEQYF. In DNA form, the CDR3 reads TGTGCCAGCTCACCATCCAGCGGAGGACCCTACGAGCAGTACTTC.

This clonotype was seen at least ten times. The rearrangement joins TRBV27 to TRBJ2-7; TRBD2 might be the D (5 bases). Germline V gene sequence: CDR1 MNHEY, CDR2 SMNVEV (reference sequence). V was pared by 2 bases and J by 5 bases, with 16 bases between. The CDR3 consists of 15 residues. CDR3 sequence: CASSLRVSVVNEQYF. In DNA, the CDR3 is TGTGCCAGCAGTTTAAGAGTTAGCGTGGTAAACGAGCAGTACTTC.

This clonotype was recorded at least ten times. V and J are TRBV20-1 and TRBJ2-7; no clear D. Germline CDR1 DFQATT, CDR2 SNEGSKA (reference sequence). The CDR3 sequence is 13 residues long. Between the trimmed V and J ends, which lost 5 bases and 0 bases, there was a span of 11 bases. The CDR3 is CSAYTASSYEQYF. In DNA, the CDR3 is TGCAGTGCTTATACTGCAAGCTCCTACGAGCAGTACTTC.

This chain uses TRBV12-3 or TRBV12-4 with TRBJ1-1, with 8 bases matching TRBD1. The length of the CDR3 is 19 residues. V shed 8 bases, J shed 3 bases, and the junction held 23 bases outside the gene matches. The DNA of the CDR3 is TGTGCCAGCTGTCCCCCAATAGTGGGCAGGGGGCATAGGGACACTGAAGCTTTCTTT. Its translation: CASCPPIVGRGHRDTEAFF.

The table lists this clonotype with many counts. The chain uses TRBV5-1 and TRBJ2-7; weak D call: TRBD2 (5 bases). Germline V gene data show CDR1 as SGHRS and CDR2 as YFSETQ. The CDR3 has 15 amino acids. Trimming stripped 4 bases from V and 1 base from J, with 15 bases between. Here the CDR3 reads CASSPSFSGSYEQYF. DNA of the CDR3: TGCGCCAGCAGCCCATCTTTCTCGGGGTCCTACGAGCAGTACTTC.

This clonotype was counted at least ten times. In DNA form, the CDR3 reads TGTGCCAGCAGCCACGGGGTCCTTAGCAATCAGCCCCAGCATTTT. It specifies CASSHGVLSNQPQHF. The chain links TRBV28 to TRBJ1-5; D gene ambiguous. Trimming left V 6 bases short and J 0 bases short, with 12 bases between. Germline CDR1 MDHEN, CDR2 SYDVKM. The CDR3 sequence is 15 residues long.

This clonotype was observed many times. The chain has TRBV2 and TRBJ1-1; weak D call: TRBD1 (6 bases). This CDR3 is 12 amino acids long. Germline CDR1 and CDR2: SNHLY and FYNNEI. Deletions cut 5 bases from V and 4 bases from J, with 8 bases between. The CDR3 reads CASSRQVTEAFF. For the CDR3, the DNA is TGTGCCAGCAGTCGACAGGTCACTGAAGCTTTCTTT. Using reference TRBV2 and TRBJ1-1 for the parts outside the CDR3, the full variable domain is EPEVTQTPSHQVTQMGQEVILRCVPISNHLYFYWYRQILGQKVEFLVSFYNNEISEKSEIFDDQFSVERPDGSNFTLKIRSTKLEDSAMYFCASSRQVTEAFFGQGTRLTVV.

The table lists this clonotype with many counts. The chain is built from TRBV7-9 and TRBJ2-3; tentatively, D is TRBD1 (6 bases). The germline V gene has CDR1 SEHNR and CDR2 FQNEAQ (reference sequence). V was cut by 0 bases and J by 1 base, with 14 bases left in between. CDR3 length: 17 amino acids. CDR3 residues: CASSLADRPVGTDTQYF. The CDR3 bases are TGTGCCAGCAGCTTAGCTGACAGGCCCGTAGGCACAGATACGCAGTATTTT.

This clonotype was counted at least ten times. This rearrangement joins TRBV28 to TRBJ1-2, with 8 bases lining up with TRBD1. With V trimmed by 3 bases and J by 5 bases, 2 bases remained unmatched. From germline, CDR1 is MDHEN and CDR2 SYDVKM. This CDR3 spans 13 amino acids. The chain's CDR3 is CASSLGTGYGYTF. The CDR3 region has the DNA TGTGCCAGCAGTTTGGGGACAGGTTATGGCTACACCTTC.

The sample holds a few counts of this clonotype. This chain connects TRBV20-1 to TRBJ2-1, with D unresolved. Trimming stripped 3 bases from V and 0 bases from J, with 9 bases between. Germline CDR1 and CDR2: DFQATT and SNEGSKA (reference sequence). This CDR3 spans 14 amino acids. CDR3 nucleotide sequence: TGCAGTGCTAGCTTGAGGACCTCCTACAATGAGCAGTTCTTC. Amino acids: CSASLRTSYNEQFF.

V gene TRBV20-1 combines with J gene TRBJ2-6, with no clear D. The ends were cut back, 0 bases at V and 5 bases at J, with 20 bases in the middle. CDR1 and CDR2 (germline): DFQATT, SNEGSKA (reference sequence). The CDR3 runs to 18 residues. The CDR3 sequence: CSARDLRQEKPWANVLTF. The CDR3 DNA follows: TGCAGTGCTAGAGATCTTCGGCAGGAAAAGCCCTGGGCCAACGTCCTGACTTTC.

Here the CDR3 reads CASSLGDFGNTEAFF. The CDR3 DNA follows: TGCGCCAGCAGCTTGGGGGATTTTGGGAACACTGAAGCTTTCTTT. V is TRBV5-1 and J is TRBJ1-1, with D unclear. The CDR3 spans 15 residues. The ends were cut back, 0 bases at V and 1 base at J, with 10 bases in the middle. Germline V gives CDR1 SGHRS, CDR2 YFSETQ. Filled out from reference TRBV5-1 and TRBJ1-1, the complete variable domain reads KAGVTQTPRYLIKTRGQQVTLSCSPISGHRSVSWYQQTPGQGLQFLFEYFSETQRNKGNFPGRFSGRQFSNSRSEMNVSTLELGDSALYLCASSLGDFGNTEAFFGQGTRLTVV.

The V call is TRBV27, the J call TRBJ2-6; the D gene is possibly TRBD2 (6 bases). CDR3 length: 16 amino acids. Germline V gene sequence: CDR1 MNHEY, CDR2 SMNVEV (reference sequence). V gave up 4 bases and J gave up 2 bases, with 12 bases separating them. CDR3 in amino acids: CASSWGVFAGANVLTF. The CDR3 region has the DNA TGTGCCAGCAGTTGGGGGGTATTTGCTGGGGCCAACGTCCTGACTTTC.